These T cell receptor beta chains were read from a single sample in a study of response to subunit inactivated influenza vaccine. MiXCR, applied by TCRdb to the RT-PCR reads, yields one record per CDR3 protein. The repertoire consists of about 570,000 distinct CDR3 sequences, with roughly 10% occurring once and the leading ten covering more than 8.5%. The sequences come from PBMCs from blood, collected on the day of vaccination. These receptors were taken from a man in his fifties or sixties who received an inactivated influenza vaccine. Both conserved end residues are part of each CDR3.

v_gene	j_gene	CDR3aa
TRBV10-3	TRBJ2-1	CAIQRESVSEQFF
TRBV2	TRBJ2-1	CASIRGGGRAYNEQFF
TRBV20-1	TRBJ2-7	CSASAGAGERYF
TRBV20-1	TRBJ2-2	CSARGISGAGELFF
TRBV12-3/TRBV12-4	TRBJ2-3	CASSRTTDTQYF
TRBV27	TRBJ2-2	CASSLMSTGGNTGELFF
TRBV18	TRBJ2-1	CASSPPWPGSYNEQFF
TRBV7-6	TRBJ2-3	CASSLQTSGGYSTDTQYF
TRBV28	TRBJ2-7	CASSFTLARGTYEQYF
TRBV5-6	TRBJ2-5	CASSFFRDSEETQYF
TRBV5-1	TRBJ1-2	CASSPGLYSYTF
TRBV20-1	TRBJ2-5	CSARSGLAETQYF
TRBV25-1	TRBJ2-5	CASKGLAVQETQYF
TRBV10-3	TRBJ2-1	CAISVVVSSSYNEQFF
TRBV6-1	TRBJ1-4	CASRQGASEKLFF
TRBV30	TRBJ2-1	CAWSVFGRIRTEQFF
TRBV18	TRBJ1-2	CASSPGSVRAYGYTF
TRBV5-4	TRBJ1-2	CASTQTGGNYGYTF
TRBV29-1	TRBJ2-3	CSVDGTSGAHTDTQYF
TRBV4-3	TRBJ1-3	CASSRVPGAGGNTIYF
TRBV5-1	TRBJ2-7	CASSLDFGAYEQYF
TRBV12-3/TRBV12-4	TRBJ2-3	CASKPPRRGGTDTQYF
TRBV28	TRBJ1-2	CASEHQSNYGYTF
TRBV6-1	TRBJ1-3	CASNSWDSGNTIYF
TRBV5-6	TRBJ2-3	CASSSGPDTQYF
TRBV20-1	TRBJ2-5	CSASLSGGQETQYF
TRBV12-3/TRBV12-4	TRBJ1-5	CASSSQGNNQPQHF
TRBV10-3	TRBJ2-3	CAISEPGLAGAGTDTQYF
TRBV12-3/TRBV12-4	TRBJ2-7	CASSRTSGGPRDEQYF
TRBV5-6	TRBJ1-6	CASSLVTYNSPLHF
TRBV20-1	TRBJ2-1	CSAREWGGGEQFF
TRBV9	TRBJ1-2	CASSLGTGPRLDYGYTF
TRBV5-1	TRBJ1-4	CASSQGRGWNEKLFF
TRBV27	TRBJ2-7	CASTSRAYEQYF
TRBV6-5	TRBJ1-5	CASSYSMSQPQHF
TRBV6-5	TRBJ2-1	CASSYGGREDNEQFF
TRBV11-2	TRBJ2-3	CASSPHIFQRGSTDTQYF
TRBV2	TRBJ2-5	CASKVGRETQYF
TRBV7-8	TRBJ2-7	CASSQTPGRSYEQYF
TRBV5-1	TRBJ1-6	CASSLDGVNSPLHF
TRBV5-6	TRBJ2-2	CASSLSPWPDTGELFF
TRBV27	TRBJ2-5	CASSFGGRGTQYF
TRBV3-1	TRBJ1-1	CASSQDRPGLRDTEAFF
TRBV15	TRBJ2-3	CATSRENRYPELF
TRBV4-2	TRBJ1-2	CASSQEGGRQGGYGYTF
TRBV12-3/TRBV12-4	TRBJ1-2	CASSSPQGAGSYGYTF
TRBV20-1	TRBJ2-3	CSARITSGVTDTQYF
TRBV7-2	TRBJ2-5	CASSLPGTSRETQYF
TRBV30	TRBJ1-1	CAWTPRGNTEAFF
TRBV5-1	TRBJ2-2	CASSWRTGTTGELFF
TRBV5-1	TRBJ2-5	CASSTGTSGVIGETQYF
TRBV15	TRBJ2-1	CATSRVGELRRRNNEQFF
TRBV2	TRBJ1-5	CASSSSGQPQHF